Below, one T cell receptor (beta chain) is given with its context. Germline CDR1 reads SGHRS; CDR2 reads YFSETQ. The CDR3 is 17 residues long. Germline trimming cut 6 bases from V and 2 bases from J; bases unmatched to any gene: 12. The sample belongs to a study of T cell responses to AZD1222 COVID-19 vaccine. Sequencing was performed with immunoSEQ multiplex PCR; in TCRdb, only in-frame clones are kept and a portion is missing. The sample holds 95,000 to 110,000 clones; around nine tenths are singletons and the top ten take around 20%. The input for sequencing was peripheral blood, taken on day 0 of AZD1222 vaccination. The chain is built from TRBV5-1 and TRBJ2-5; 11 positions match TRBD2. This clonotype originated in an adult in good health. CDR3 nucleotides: TGCGCCAGCACCCTGGGGCTAGCGGGGGGTATTCAAGAGACCCAGTACTTC. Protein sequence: CASTLGLAGGIQETQYF.